A selection of T cell receptor beta chains follows, all from one sample in a study of blood T cell repertoires in COVID-19. The assay was immunoSEQ multiplex PCR, and TCRdb's table has in-frame clones only and misses some. This table holds about 400,000 clones, 87% found once. The sequenced sample consisted of PBMCs or T cells enriched from blood (not recorded which). The receptor set was obtained from a woman in her 30s who had recovered from COVID-19. The CDR3 runs from the conserved cysteine through the conserved F or W. The D gene is left open where the match is weak. Only some rows state a clone size, as once, few, many or a class for expanded clones.

V gene: TRBV10-2
D gene: NA
clone size: NA
J gene: TRBJ1-3
CDR3 length: 14
CDR3 protein: CASSEAGAGNTIYF
CDR3 DNA: TGCGCCAGCAGTGAGGCGGGAGCTGGAAACACCATATATTTT

V gene: TRBV2
D gene: TRBD1
clone size: NA
J gene: TRBJ2-2
CDR3 length: 12
CDR3 protein: CASRDRDGELFF
CDR3 DNA: TGTGCCAGCAGGGACAGGGACGGGGAGCTGTTTTTT

V gene: TRBV7-2
D gene: TRBD2
clone size: once
J gene: TRBJ2-2
CDR3 length: 16
CDR3 protein: CASSLLLAPNTGELFF
CDR3 DNA: TGTGCCAGCAGCTTGTTACTAGCGCCAAACACCGGGGAGCTGTTTTTT

V gene: TRBV7-9
D gene: NA
clone size: NA
J gene: TRBJ2-3
CDR3 length: 14
CDR3 protein: CASSFSVGTDTQYF
CDR3 DNA: TGTGCCAGCAGCTTTAGCGTTGGCACAGATACGCAGTATTTT

V gene: TRBV10-1
D gene: NA
clone size: NA
J gene: TRBJ2-2
CDR3 length: 14
CDR3 protein: CASSSNRVTGELFF
CDR3 DNA: TGCGCCAGCAGTTCTAACAGGGTAACCGGGGAGCTGTTTTTT

V gene: TRBV3-1/TRBV3-2
D gene: TRBD1
clone size: NA
J gene: TRBJ1-2
CDR3 length: 13
CDR3 protein: CASSLDRAGGYTF
CDR3 DNA: TGTGCCAGCAGCCTCGACAGGGCGGGAGGCTACACCTTC

V gene: TRBV14
D gene: NA
clone size: NA
J gene: TRBJ2-7
CDR3 length: 15
CDR3 protein: CASSIETGLSYEQYF
CDR3 DNA: TGTGCCAGCAGCATCGAGACAGGTCTTTCCTACGAGCAGTACTTC

V gene: TRBV3-1/TRBV3-2
D gene: TRBD2
clone size: NA
J gene: TRBJ2-5
CDR3 length: 16
CDR3 protein: CASSQGQAGGGETQYF
CDR3 DNA: TGTGCCAGCAGCCAAGGGCAGGCGGGAGGAGGGGAGACCCAGTACTTC

V gene: TRBV7-9
D gene: NA
clone size: NA
J gene: TRBJ1-4
CDR3 length: 15
CDR3 protein: CASSSLGQLNEKLFF
CDR3 DNA: TGTGCCAGCAGCTCGCTTGGACAGCTTAATGAAAAACTGTTTTTT

V gene: TRBV27
D gene: NA
clone size: NA
J gene: TRBJ2-1
CDR3 length: 13
CDR3 protein: CASSRGAYNEQFF
CDR3 DNA: TGTGCCAGCAGCAGGGGCGCCTACAATGAGCAGTTCTTC

V gene: TRBV7-6
D gene: NA
clone size: NA
J gene: TRBJ1-2
CDR3 length: 14
CDR3 protein: CASSSAEGENGYTF
CDR3 DNA: TGTGCCAGCAGCTCCGCTGAGGGGGAGAATGGCTACACCTTC

V gene: TRBV7-9
D gene: TRBD2
clone size: NA
J gene: TRBJ2-7
CDR3 length: 16
CDR3 protein: CASSLLAGGLVGEQYF
CDR3 DNA: TGTGCCAGCAGCTTGCTAGCGGGGGGGCTCGTTGGTGAGCAGTACTTC

V gene: TRBV6-5
D gene: TRBD2
clone size: NA
J gene: TRBJ2-1
CDR3 length: 13
CDR3 protein: CASSPTSGGEQFF
CDR3 DNA: TGTGCCAGCAGCCCGACTAGCGGTGGTGAGCAGTTCTTC

V gene: TRBV18
D gene: NA
clone size: NA
J gene: TRBJ2-7
CDR3 length: 16
CDR3 protein: CASSVGTLKTGYEQYF
CDR3 DNA: TGTGCCAGCTCAGTCGGGACTCTAAAAACCGGCTACGAGCAGTACTTC

V gene: TRBV5-1
D gene: NA
clone size: NA
J gene: TRBJ1-2
CDR3 length: 14
CDR3 protein: CASSLDNPSNGYTF
CDR3 DNA: TGCGCCAGCAGCTTGGATAACCCCAGTAATGGCTACACCTTC

V gene: TRBV7-9
D gene: NA
clone size: NA
J gene: TRBJ1-4
CDR3 length: 12
CDR3 protein: CASSLIREKLFF
CDR3 DNA: TGTGCCAGCAGCTTAATCAGGGAAAAACTGTTTTTT

V gene: TRBV9
D gene: NA
clone size: NA
J gene: TRBJ2-1
CDR3 length: 17
CDR3 protein: CASSPEGWGTGDNEQFF
CDR3 DNA: TGTGCCAGCAGCCCAGAGGGGTGGGGGACTGGGGACAATGAGCAGTTCTTC

V gene: TRBV18
D gene: TRBD1
clone size: NA
J gene: TRBJ2-7
CDR3 length: 13
CDR3 protein: CASKDRRDYEQYF
CDR3 DNA: TGTGCCAGCAAGGACAGGAGAGACTACGAGCAGTACTTC

V gene: TRBV19
D gene: TRBD1
clone size: NA
J gene: TRBJ2-5
CDR3 length: 17
CDR3 protein: CASSTRTGQGVQETQYF
CDR3 DNA: TGTGCCAGTAGTACTCGCACAGGACAGGGGGTCCAAGAGACCCAGTACTTC

V gene: TRBV29-1
D gene: NA
clone size: once
J gene: TRBJ2-7
CDR3 length: 16
CDR3 protein: CSVEVGARGSSYEQYF
CDR3 DNA: TGCAGCGTTGAAGTCGGCGCTAGAGGGAGCTCCTACGAGCAGTACTTC